These T cell receptor beta chains were read from a single sample in a study of OX40 agonist ivuxolimab in advanced cancers. TCRdb's table, derived via immunoSEQ multiplex PCR, lists solely in-frame clones and lacks some. The sample includes 65,000 to 70,000 clones, approximately 91% of them seen just once. The material sequenced was CD4+ or CD8+ T cells sorted from blood, taken in a trial of the OX40 agonist ivuxolimab. These receptors came from an adult with an advanced solid tumor such as melanoma, head and neck, liver or kidney cancer. Both conserved end residues are part of each CDR3. The order of the fields is CDR3 DNA, CDR3 protein, V gene, J gene, D gene, clone size. A D gene is named only where the DNA matches it firmly. Rows give clone size only sometimes, using once, few, many, or a class for an expanded clone.

DNA: TGTGCCAGCTCACCTCAACGTTCCTACAATGAGCAGTTCTTC; CDR3: CASSPQRSYNEQFF; V: TRBV18; J: TRBJ2-1; D: NA; size: NA
DNA: TGTGCCAGCAGGGACACCGTTAACACTGAAGCTTTCTTT; CDR3: CASRDTVNTEAFF; V: TRBV2; J: TRBJ1-1; D: NA; size: NA
DNA: TGCAGCGTTGGTGGGGCCAACGTCCTGACTTTC; CDR3: CSVGGANVLTF; V: TRBV29-1; J: TRBJ2-6; D: NA; size: NA
DNA: TGTGCCAGCAGTCGAAATCAGGGTTCGAATCAGCCCCAGCATTTT; CDR3: CASSRNQGSNQPQHF; V: TRBV28; J: TRBJ1-5; D: NA; size: NA
DNA: TGCGCCAGCAGCCAAGAAACTTCGTCTCTAGCGGGCCACAATGAGCAGTTCTTC; CDR3: CASSQETSSLAGHNEQFF; V: TRBV4-1; J: TRBJ2-1; D: TRBD2; size: once
DNA: TGTGCCAGTAGTATTCGAATAGCGCCGAGCACAGATACGCAGTATTTT; CDR3: CASSIRIAPSTDTQYF; V: TRBV19; J: TRBJ2-3; D: NA; size: NA
DNA: TGTGCCAGCAGCCGGGACGGCTATGGCTACACCTTC; CDR3: CASSRDGYGYTF; V: TRBV11-2; J: TRBJ1-2; D: NA; size: once
DNA: TGTGCCAGTAGTAGGGACAGGAACACAGATACGCAGTATTTT; CDR3: CASSRDRNTDTQYF; V: TRBV19; J: TRBJ2-3; D: TRBD1; size: once
DNA: TGCGCCAGCAGCGCGGGCGGGGCGGAAGAGACCCAGTACTTC; CDR3: CASSAGGAEETQYF; V: TRBV5-1; J: TRBJ2-5; D: NA; size: few
DNA: TGCGCCAGCAGCTTGGTTTCAGGGAACCAGCTAGCCAAAAACATTCAGTACTTC; CDR3: CASSLVSGNQLAKNIQYF; V: TRBV5-1; J: TRBJ2-4; D: NA; size: NA
DNA: TGCGCCAGCAGCGAGGAGGGGACCACCTTTGGCTACACCTTC; CDR3: CASSEEGTTFGYTF; V: TRBV5-1; J: TRBJ1-2; D: NA; size: NA
DNA: TGTGCCAGCAGCTTATCAGGGTCCAATGAGCAGTTCTTC; CDR3: CASSLSGSNEQFF; V: TRBV7-9; J: TRBJ2-1; D: NA; size: NA
DNA: TGTGCCACCACAGGGAACTCCTACGAGCAGTACTTC; CDR3: CATTGNSYEQYF; V: TRBV2; J: TRBJ2-7; D: NA; size: NA
DNA: TGTGCCAGCAGCCCCCAAGACGGGACAGGTCTGAACAATGAGCAGTTCTTC; CDR3: CASSPQDGTGLNNEQFF; V: TRBV7-3; J: TRBJ2-1; D: TRBD1; size: NA
DNA: TGTGCCAGCTCAGAAGGGACACAGAACTATGGCTACACCTTC; CDR3: CASSEGTQNYGYTF; V: TRBV18; J: TRBJ1-2; D: NA; size: NA
DNA: TGTGCCAGCAGCGTTGCTAGCGGGAGCTGGGAGACCCAGTACTTC; CDR3: CASSVASGSWETQYF; V: TRBV5-4; J: TRBJ2-5; D: TRBD2; size: NA
DNA: TGTGCCAGTAGTATTTCGGGGACTATCAATCAGCCCCAGCATTTT; CDR3: CASSISGTINQPQHF; V: TRBV19; J: TRBJ1-5; D: NA; size: NA
DNA: TGTGCCTCCCTAGCGGGAGTGAGCAACGAGCAGTACTTC; CDR3: CASLAGVSNEQYF; V: TRBV6-1; J: TRBJ2-7; D: TRBD2; size: NA
DNA: TGTGCCAGCAGCATACACCTACCAGGACAGATCTTAGCCAAAAACATTCAGTACTTC; CDR3: CASSIHLPGQILAKNIQYF; V: TRBV5-4; J: TRBJ2-4; D: NA; size: NA
DNA: TGTGCCAGCAGTGGGACATTCTCGAGCTCCTATAATTCACCCCTCCACTTT; CDR3: CASSGTFSSSYNSPLHF; V: TRBV6-1; J: TRBJ1-6; D: NA; size: NA
DNA: TGTGCCAGCAGCTTAGGTAAGAAGGCTAGCGGGAGCTCCTACGAGCAGTACTTC; CDR3: CASSLGKKASGSSYEQYF; V: TRBV11-1; J: TRBJ2-7; D: TRBD2; size: NA
DNA: TGCGCCAGCAGCTTGGTTGGGACGGTGAACACCGGGGAGCTGTTTTTT; CDR3: CASSLVGTVNTGELFF; V: TRBV5-1; J: TRBJ2-2; D: NA; size: NA
DNA: TGTGCCATCAGTGACCAGAGGCTAGCGGGCATCTCCTACGAGCAGTACTTC; CDR3: CAISDQRLAGISYEQYF; V: TRBV10-3; J: TRBJ2-7; D: TRBD2; size: NA
DNA: TGTGCCAGCAGCACGAGGGACAGGGAAAATCCTTCGGATGGCTACACCTTC; CDR3: CASSTRDRENPSDGYTF; V: TRBV11-3; J: TRBJ1-2; D: TRBD1; size: NA
DNA: TGTGCCAGCAGTTTCCAGCAGGGGGGGACCTACGAGCAGTACTTC; CDR3: CASSFQQGGTYEQYF; V: TRBV6-5; J: TRBJ2-7; D: NA; size: few
DNA: TGTGCCAGCAGCTACTCCCCCAGGGGGACTGAGCAGTTCTTC; CDR3: CASSYSPRGTEQFF; V: TRBV11-2; J: TRBJ2-1; D: TRBD1; size: few
DNA: TGTGCCAGCAGTGATGGCCGGACTCTAACGGCTTTCTTT; CDR3: CASSDGRTLTAFF; V: TRBV6-1; J: TRBJ1-1; D: NA; size: NA
DNA: TGTGCCAGCAGTCAACAGGGGAGGTATGGCTACACCTTC; CDR3: CASSQQGRYGYTF; V: TRBV27; J: TRBJ1-2; D: TRBD1; size: NA
DNA: TGTGCCAGCAGTGGGTCTTCGGGCCGGAATCAGCCCCAGCATTTT; CDR3: CASSGSSGRNQPQHF; V: TRBV6-5; J: TRBJ1-5; D: NA; size: once
DNA: TGTGCCAGCAGTGTCGGGGGATCAAGCAATCAGCCCCAGCATTTT; CDR3: CASSVGGSSNQPQHF; V: TRBV2; J: TRBJ1-5; D: NA; size: NA
DNA: TGTGCCATCAGCCCGGGACAGGGTTCCTCTGGAAACACCATATATTTT; CDR3: CAISPGQGSSGNTIYF; V: TRBV10-3; J: TRBJ1-3; D: TRBD1; size: NA
DNA: TGCGCCAGCAGCCCTGGGGGAGGGCGTGGGTCCTACGAGCAGTACTTC; CDR3: CASSPGGGRGSYEQYF; V: TRBV10-2; J: TRBJ2-7; D: TRBD2; size: NA
DNA: TGTGCCAGCAGCTTAGGGGGTGGGACAGGGGGCCTCGGGGCCAACGTCCTGACTTTC; CDR3: CASSLGGGTGGLGANVLTF; V: TRBV7-2; J: TRBJ2-6; D: TRBD1; size: NA
DNA: TGTGCCACCAGCAGAGACCGGGACAGGAGGTTCTTC; CDR3: CATSRDRDRRFF; V: TRBV15; J: TRBJ2-1; D: TRBD1; size: few
DNA: TGTGCCAGTAGCAACATACCAGGGAACTATGGCTACACCTTC; CDR3: CASSNIPGNYGYTF; V: TRBV19; J: TRBJ1-2; D: NA; size: NA
DNA: TGTGCCAGCAGCCCCACGACGGGAACCGCCTCTGGAAACACCATATATTTT; CDR3: CASSPTTGTASGNTIYF; V: TRBV7-9; J: TRBJ1-3; D: NA; size: NA
DNA: TGTGCCAGCAGCCTATTGACAGGGAGCTCCTACGAGCAGTACTTC; CDR3: CASSLLTGSSYEQYF; V: TRBV6-1; J: TRBJ2-7; D: TRBD1; size: NA
DNA: TGTGCCACCAGCCCGGGACAGGGACTCTATGGCTACACCTTC; CDR3: CATSPGQGLYGYTF; V: TRBV15; J: TRBJ1-2; D: TRBD1; size: NA
DNA: TGTGCCAGCAGTAGAGGAGGGCAATCGCAGTATTTT; CDR3: CASSRGGQSQYF; V: TRBV11-2; J: TRBJ2-3; D: NA; size: NA
DNA: TGTGCCAGCAGCTTGGTCTCAGCGGGAGCTCCCTACGAGCAGTACTTC; CDR3: CASSLVSAGAPYEQYF; V: TRBV5-4; J: TRBJ2-7; D: TRBD2; size: NA
DNA: TGTGCCAGCAGCTTCAATACACAGGGGGGCTACAATGAGCAGTTCTTC; CDR3: CASSFNTQGGYNEQFF; V: TRBV7-9; J: TRBJ2-1; D: TRBD1; size: NA
DNA: TGTGCCAGCCAATCTGGCCTTTATGGCTACACCTTC; CDR3: CASQSGLYGYTF; V: TRBV28; J: TRBJ1-2; D: NA; size: NA
DNA: TGTGCCAGCAGCTTAAACCTTTACGAGCAGTACTTC; CDR3: CASSLNLYEQYF; V: TRBV11-1; J: TRBJ2-7; D: NA; size: once
DNA: TGCGCCAGCAGCCATGCTACGGGTACCGGGGAGCTGTTTTTT; CDR3: CASSHATGTGELFF; V: TRBV4-1; J: TRBJ2-2; D: NA; size: NA
DNA: TGTGCCAGCAGCGTAGAACCTAGCGGGAACTACGAGCAGTACTTC; CDR3: CASSVEPSGNYEQYF; V: TRBV9; J: TRBJ2-7; D: TRBD2; size: NA
DNA: TGCGCCAGCAGCTTGGCTGCGGGAGGTGACCCTAGCACAGATACGCAGTATTTT; CDR3: CASSLAAGGDPSTDTQYF; V: TRBV5-1; J: TRBJ2-3; D: TRBD2; size: NA
DNA: TGTGCCAGCAGCCTACAGGGTAGCACAGATACGCAGTATTTT; CDR3: CASSLQGSTDTQYF; V: TRBV7-9; J: TRBJ2-3; D: NA; size: NA
DNA: TGTGCCAGCAGCCCTGGTAGGTCAGGGCGAGAACAGCCCCAGCATTTT; CDR3: CASSPGRSGREQPQHF; V: TRBV7-2; J: TRBJ1-5; D: NA; size: NA
DNA: TGTGCCAGCAGTGGGTCTAACAGGGGCAAAGAGACCCAGTACTTC; CDR3: CASSGSNRGKETQYF; V: TRBV6-1; J: TRBJ2-5; D: TRBD1; size: NA
DNA: TGTGCCAGCAGCCAAGTAGCGGGAGTCCTAAATGAGCAGTTCTTC; CDR3: CASSQVAGVLNEQFF; V: TRBV14; J: TRBJ2-1; D: TRBD2; size: NA